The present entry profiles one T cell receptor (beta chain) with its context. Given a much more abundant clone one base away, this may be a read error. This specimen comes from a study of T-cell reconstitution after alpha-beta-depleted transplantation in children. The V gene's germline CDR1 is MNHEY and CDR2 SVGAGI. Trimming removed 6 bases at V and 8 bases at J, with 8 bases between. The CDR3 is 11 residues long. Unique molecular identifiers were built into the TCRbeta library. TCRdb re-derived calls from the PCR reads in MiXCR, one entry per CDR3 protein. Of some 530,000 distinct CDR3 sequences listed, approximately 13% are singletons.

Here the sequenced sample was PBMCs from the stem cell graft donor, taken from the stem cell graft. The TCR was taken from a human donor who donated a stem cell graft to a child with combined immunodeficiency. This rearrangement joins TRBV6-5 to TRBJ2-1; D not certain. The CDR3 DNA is TGTGCCAGCAGGTTAAACTATGAGCAGTTCTTC. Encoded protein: CASRLNYEQFF.